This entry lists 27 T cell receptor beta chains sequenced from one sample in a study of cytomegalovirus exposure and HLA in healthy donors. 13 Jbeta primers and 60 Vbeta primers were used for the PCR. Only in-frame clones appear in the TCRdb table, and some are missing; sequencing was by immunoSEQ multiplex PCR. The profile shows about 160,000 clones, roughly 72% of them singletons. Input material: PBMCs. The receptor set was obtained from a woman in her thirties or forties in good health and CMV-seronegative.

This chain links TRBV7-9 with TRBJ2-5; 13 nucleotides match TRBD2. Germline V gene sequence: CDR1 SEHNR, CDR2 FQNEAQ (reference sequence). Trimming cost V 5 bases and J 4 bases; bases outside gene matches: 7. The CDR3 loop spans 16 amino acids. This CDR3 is CASSPGLAGEGETQYF. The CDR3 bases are TGTGCCAGCAGCCCAGGACTAGCGGGAGAGGGAGAGACCCAGTACTTC. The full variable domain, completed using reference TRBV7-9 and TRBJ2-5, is DTGVSQNPRHKITKRGQNVTFRCDPISEHNRLYWYRQTLGQGPEFLTYFQNEAQLEKSRLLSDRFSAERPKGSFSTLEIQRTEQGDSAMYLCASSPGLAGEGETQYFGPGTRLLVL.

CDR3 loop: CASSLGQKNNEQFF. CDR3 coding DNA: TGTGCCAGCAGCTTGGGACAGAAAAACAATGAGCAGTTCTTC. The V call is TRBV5-5, the J call TRBJ2-1, with D tentatively TRBD1 (5 bases). The CDR3 length is 14 residues. Per germline, CDR1 SGHKS and CDR2 YYEKEE (reference sequence). V gave up 0 bases and J gave up 5 bases, with 9 bases separating them. Using reference TRBV5-5 and TRBJ2-1 for the parts outside the CDR3, the full variable domain is DAGVTQSPTHLIKTRGQQVTLRCSPISGHKSVSWYQQVLGQGPQFIFQYYEKEERGRGNFPDRFSARQFPNYSSELNVNALLLGDSALYLCASSLGQKNNEQFFGPGTRLTVL.

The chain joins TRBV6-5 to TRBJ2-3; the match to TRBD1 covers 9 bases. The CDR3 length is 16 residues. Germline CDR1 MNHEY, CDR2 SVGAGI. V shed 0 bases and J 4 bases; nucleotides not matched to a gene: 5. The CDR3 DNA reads TGTGCCAGCAGTTACTCGGACAGGGGAGGTGCAGATACGCAGTATTTT. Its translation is CASSYSDRGGADTQYF.

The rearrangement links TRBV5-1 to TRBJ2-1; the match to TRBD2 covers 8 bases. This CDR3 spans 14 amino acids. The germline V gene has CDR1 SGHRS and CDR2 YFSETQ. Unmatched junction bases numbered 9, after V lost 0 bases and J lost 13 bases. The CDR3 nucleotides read TGCGCCAGCAGCTTGGATGGGAGTAGCGGGATTCAGTTCTTC. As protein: CASSLDGSSGIQFF.

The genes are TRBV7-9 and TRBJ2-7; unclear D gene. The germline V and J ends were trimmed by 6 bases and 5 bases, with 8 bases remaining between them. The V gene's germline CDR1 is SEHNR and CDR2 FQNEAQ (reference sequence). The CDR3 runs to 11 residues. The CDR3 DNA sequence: TGTGCCAGCAGATCCACACACGAGCAGTACTTC. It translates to CASRSTHEQYF. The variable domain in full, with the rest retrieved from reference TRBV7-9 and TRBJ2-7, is DTGVSQNPRHKITKRGQNVTFRCDPISEHNRLYWYRQTLGQGPEFLTYFQNEAQLEKSRLLSDRFSAERPKGSFSTLEIQRTEQGDSAMYLCASRSTHEQYFGPGTRLTVT.

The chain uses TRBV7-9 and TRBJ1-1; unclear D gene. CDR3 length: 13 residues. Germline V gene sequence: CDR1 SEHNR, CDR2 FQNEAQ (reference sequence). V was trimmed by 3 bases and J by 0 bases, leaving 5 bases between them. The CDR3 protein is CASSFSVNTEAFF. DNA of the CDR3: TGTGCCAGCAGCTTTTCTGTGAACACTGAAGCTTTCTTT.

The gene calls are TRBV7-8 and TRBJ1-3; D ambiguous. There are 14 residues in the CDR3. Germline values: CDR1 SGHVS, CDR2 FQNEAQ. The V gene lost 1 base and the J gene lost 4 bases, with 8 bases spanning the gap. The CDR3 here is CASSLGGIGNTIYF. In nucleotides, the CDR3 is TGTGCCAGCAGCTTAGGAGGGATAGGAAACACCATATATTTT. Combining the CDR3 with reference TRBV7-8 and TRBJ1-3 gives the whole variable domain GAGVSQSPRYKVAKRGQDVALRCDPISGHVSLFWYQQALGQGPEFLTYFQNEAQLDKSGLPSDRFFAERPEGSVSTLKIQRTQQEDSAVYLCASSLGGIGNTIYFGEGSWLTVV.

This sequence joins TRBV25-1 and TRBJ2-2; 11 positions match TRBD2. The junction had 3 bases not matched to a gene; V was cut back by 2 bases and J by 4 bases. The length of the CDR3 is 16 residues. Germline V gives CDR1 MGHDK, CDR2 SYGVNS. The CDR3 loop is CASSETSGRGTGELFF. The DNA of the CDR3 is TGTGCCAGCAGTGAAACTAGCGGGAGAGGCACCGGGGAGCTGTTTTTT.

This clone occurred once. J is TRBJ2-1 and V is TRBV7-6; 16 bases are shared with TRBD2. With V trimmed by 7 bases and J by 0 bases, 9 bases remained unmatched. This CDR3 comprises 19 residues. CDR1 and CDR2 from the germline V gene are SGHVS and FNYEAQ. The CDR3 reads CASTSTGTSGRGSYNEQFF. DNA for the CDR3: TGTGCCAGCACCTCTACCGGGACTAGCGGGAGGGGCTCCTACAATGAGCAGTTCTTC.

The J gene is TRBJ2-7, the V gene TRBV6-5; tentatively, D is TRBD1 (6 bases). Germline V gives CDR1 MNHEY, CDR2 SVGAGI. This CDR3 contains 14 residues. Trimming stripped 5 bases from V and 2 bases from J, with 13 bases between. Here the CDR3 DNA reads TGTGCCAGCAGTCTTCAAGGGGGAGCCTACGAGCAGTACTTC. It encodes CASSLQGGAYEQYF.

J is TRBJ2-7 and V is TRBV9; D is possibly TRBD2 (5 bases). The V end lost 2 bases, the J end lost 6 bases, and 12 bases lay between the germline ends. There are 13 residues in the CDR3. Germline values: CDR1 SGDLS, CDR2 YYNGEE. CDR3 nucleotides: TGTGCCAGCAGCGTCCAAGGACTGGGCGAGCAGTACTTC. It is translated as CASSVQGLGEQYF.

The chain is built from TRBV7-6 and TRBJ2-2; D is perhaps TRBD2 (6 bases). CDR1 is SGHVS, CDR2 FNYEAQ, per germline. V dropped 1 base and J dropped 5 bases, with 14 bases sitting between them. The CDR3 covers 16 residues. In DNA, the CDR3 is TGTGCCAGCAGCTTAGAGAGCGGGCGGCTGACCGGGGAGCTGTTTTTT. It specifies CASSLESGRLTGELFF. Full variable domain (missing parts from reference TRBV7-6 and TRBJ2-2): GAGVSQSPRYKVTKRGQDVALRCDPISGHVSLYWYRQALGQGPEFLTYFNYEAQQDKSGLPNDRFSAERPEGSISTLTIQRTEQRDSAMYRCASSLESGRLTGELFFGEGSRLTVL.

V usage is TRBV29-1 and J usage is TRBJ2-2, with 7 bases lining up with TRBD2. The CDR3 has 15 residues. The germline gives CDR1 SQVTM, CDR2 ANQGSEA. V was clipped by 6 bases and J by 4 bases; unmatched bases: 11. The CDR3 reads CSVKREGASTGELFF. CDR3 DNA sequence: TGCAGCGTGAAGAGGGAGGGAGCCAGCACCGGGGAGCTGTTTTTT.

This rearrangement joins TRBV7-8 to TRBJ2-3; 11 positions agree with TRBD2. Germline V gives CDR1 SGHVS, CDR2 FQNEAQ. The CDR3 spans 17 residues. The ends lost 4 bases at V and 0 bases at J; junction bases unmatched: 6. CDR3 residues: CASSSIWTSGSTDTQYF. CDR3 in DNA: TGTGCCAGCAGCTCAATTTGGACTAGCGGGAGCACAGATACGCAGTATTTT.

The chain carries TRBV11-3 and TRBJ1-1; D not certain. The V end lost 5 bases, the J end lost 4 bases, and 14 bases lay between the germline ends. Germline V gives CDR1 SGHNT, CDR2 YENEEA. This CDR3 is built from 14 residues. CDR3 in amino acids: CASSPRDFVTEAFF. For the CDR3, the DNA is TGTGCCAGCAGCCCCCGGGATTTTGTCACTGAAGCTTTCTTT.

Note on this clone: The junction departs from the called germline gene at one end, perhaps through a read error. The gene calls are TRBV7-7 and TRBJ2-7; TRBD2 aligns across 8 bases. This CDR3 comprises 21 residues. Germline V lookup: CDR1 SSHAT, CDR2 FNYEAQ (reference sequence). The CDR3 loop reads CASSFGRRPRGLAPSSYEQYF. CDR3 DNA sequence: TGTGCTAGCAGCTTTGGAAGGCGACCGCGTGGACTAGCTCCGAGCTCCTACGAGCAGTACTTC.

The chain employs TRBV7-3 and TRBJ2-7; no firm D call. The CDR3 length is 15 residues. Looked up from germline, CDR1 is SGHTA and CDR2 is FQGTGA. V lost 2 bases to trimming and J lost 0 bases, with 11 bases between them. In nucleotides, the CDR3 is TGTGCCAGCAGCTTAGGGCCCGGTATCTCCTACGAGCAGTACTTC. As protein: CASSLGPGISYEQYF.

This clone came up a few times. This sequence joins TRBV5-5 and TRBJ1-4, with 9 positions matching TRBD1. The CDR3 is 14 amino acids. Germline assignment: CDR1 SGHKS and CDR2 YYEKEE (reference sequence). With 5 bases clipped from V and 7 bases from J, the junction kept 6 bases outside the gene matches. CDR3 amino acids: CASRRDREGEKLFF. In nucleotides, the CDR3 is TGTGCCAGCAGACGGGACAGGGAGGGTGAAAAACTGTTTTTT.

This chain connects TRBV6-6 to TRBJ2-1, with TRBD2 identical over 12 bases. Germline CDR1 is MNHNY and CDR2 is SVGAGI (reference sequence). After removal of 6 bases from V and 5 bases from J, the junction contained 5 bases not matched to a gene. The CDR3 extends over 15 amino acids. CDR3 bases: TGTGCCAGCAGCTCCCGGACTAGCGGGAACAATGAGCAGTTCTTC. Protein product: CASSSRTSGNNEQFF.

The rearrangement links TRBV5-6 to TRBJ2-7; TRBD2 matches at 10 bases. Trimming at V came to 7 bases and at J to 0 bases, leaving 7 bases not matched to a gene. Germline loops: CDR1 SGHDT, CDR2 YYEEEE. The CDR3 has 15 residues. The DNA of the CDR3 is TGTGCCAGCCGCCCCCAGCGGGAGGGCTCCTACGAGCAGTACTTC. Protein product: CASRPQREGSYEQYF.

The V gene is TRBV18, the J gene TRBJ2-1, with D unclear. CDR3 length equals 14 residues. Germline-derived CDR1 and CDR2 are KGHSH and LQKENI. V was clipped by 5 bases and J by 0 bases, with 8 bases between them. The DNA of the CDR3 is TGTGCCAGCTCAAGCGAAAGCTCCTACAATGAGCAGTTCTTC. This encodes CASSSESSYNEQFF.

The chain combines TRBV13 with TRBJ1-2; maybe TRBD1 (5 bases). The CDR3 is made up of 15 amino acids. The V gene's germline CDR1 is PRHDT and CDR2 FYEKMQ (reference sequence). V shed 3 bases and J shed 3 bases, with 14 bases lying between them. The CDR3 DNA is TGTGCCAGCAGCTTCGACAGTTCGAATTACTATGGCTACACCTTC. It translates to CASSFDSSNYYGYTF.

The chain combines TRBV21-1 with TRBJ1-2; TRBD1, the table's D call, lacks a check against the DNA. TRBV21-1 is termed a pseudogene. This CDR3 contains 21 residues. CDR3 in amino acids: CASSKVGNRDNPTTTNYGYTF. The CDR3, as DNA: TGTGCCAGCAGCAAAGTGGGTAACAGGGACAACCCCACAACCACTAACTATGGCTACACCTTC.

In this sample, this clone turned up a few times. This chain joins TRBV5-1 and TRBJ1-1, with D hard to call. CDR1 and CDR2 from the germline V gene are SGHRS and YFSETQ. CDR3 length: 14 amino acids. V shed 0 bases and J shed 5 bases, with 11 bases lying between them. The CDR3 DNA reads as TGCGCCAGCAGCTTGGTTGGGGAGAGAACTGAAGCTTTCTTT. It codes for CASSLVGERTEAFF.

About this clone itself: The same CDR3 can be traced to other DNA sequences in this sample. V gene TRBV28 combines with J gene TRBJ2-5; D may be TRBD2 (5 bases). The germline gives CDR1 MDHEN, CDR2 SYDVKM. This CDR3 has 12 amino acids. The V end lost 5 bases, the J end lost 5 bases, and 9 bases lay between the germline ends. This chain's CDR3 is CASSRTGETQYF. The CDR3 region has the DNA TGTGCCAGCAGTCGGACGGGGGAGACCCAGTACTTC.

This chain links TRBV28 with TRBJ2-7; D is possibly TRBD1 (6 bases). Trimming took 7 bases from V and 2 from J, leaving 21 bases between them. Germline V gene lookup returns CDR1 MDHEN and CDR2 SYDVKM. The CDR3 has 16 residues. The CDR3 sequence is CASIPGHTPVPYEQYF. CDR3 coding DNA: TGTGCCAGCATTCCGGGACACACGCCGGTTCCCTACGAGCAGTACTTC. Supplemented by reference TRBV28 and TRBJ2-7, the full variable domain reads DVKVTQSSRYLVKRTGEKVFLECVQDMDHENMFWYRQDPGLGLRLIYFSYDVKMKEKGDIPEGYSVSREKKERFSLILESASTNQTSMYLCASIPGHTPVPYEQYFGPGTRLTVT.

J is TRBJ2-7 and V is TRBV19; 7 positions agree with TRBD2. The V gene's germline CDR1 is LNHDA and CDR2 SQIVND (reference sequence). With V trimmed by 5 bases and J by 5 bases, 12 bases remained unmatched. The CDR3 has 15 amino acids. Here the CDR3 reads CASSPRTRFSDEQYF. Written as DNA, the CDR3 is TGTGCCAGTAGTCCCCGGACTAGATTCTCGGACGAGCAGTACTTC.